Below, 4 T cell receptor beta chains from the same sample are listed, as sequenced in a study of blood T cell repertoires in COVID-19. Method: immunoSEQ multiplex PCR; TCRdb's copy keeps in-frame clones and lacks some. This table has some 180,000 clones, around three quarters appearing once. The specimen sequenced was PBMCs or T cells enriched from blood (not recorded which). All receptors come from a woman in her 70s in a cohort exposed to, infected with or recovered from COVID-19 (not recorded which).

This chain joins TRBV2 and TRBJ2-2; TRBD2 matches 10 bases. With V trimmed by 3 bases and J by 6 bases, 7 bases remained unmatched. This CDR3 comprises 16 residues. Germline CDR1 and CDR2: SNHLY and FYNNEI. CDR3 in amino acids: CASSDLGLAGAGELFF. In DNA form, the CDR3 reads TGTGCCAGCAGTGACTTGGGGCTAGCGGGAGCCGGGGAGCTGTTTTTT.

The chain carries TRBV20-1 and TRBJ1-6; 8 nucleotides line up with TRBD1. V shed 3 bases, J shed 10 bases, and the junction held 5 bases outside the gene matches. The germline gives CDR1 DFQATT, CDR2 SNEGSKA (reference sequence). The CDR3 covers 13 residues. The CDR3 loop is CSASGTGGSPLHF. Here the CDR3 DNA reads TGCAGTGCTAGTGGGACAGGAGGGTCACCCCTCCACTTT.

This clone was recorded once. The V call is TRBV3-1 (or the pseudogene TRBV3-2), the J call TRBJ1-3, with D possibly matching TRBD1 (5 bases). The V and J ends lost 1 base and 4 bases respectively, with 17 bases between them. This CDR3 has 17 residues. Looked up from germline, CDR1 is LGHDT and CDR2 is YNNKEL (reference sequence). CDR3 DNA: TGTGCCAGCAGCCAAGCCCCGGGGGGATCGTGGGGAAACACCATATATTTT. Its translation is CASSQAPGGSWGNTIYF.

The rearrangement uses TRBV5-1 and TRBJ1-2; maybe TRBD1 (5 bases). The V end lost 1 base, the J end lost 8 bases, and 12 bases lay between the germline ends. The CDR3 is 13 residues long. The V gene's germline CDR1 is SGHRS and CDR2 YFSETQ. CDR3 bases: TGCGCCAGCAGCTTGACAGGCGATGAGGGCTACACCTTC. The encoded protein is CASSLTGDEGYTF.